Each of the 15 T cell receptor beta chains below was sequenced from the same sample in a study of cytomegalovirus exposure and HLA in healthy donors. 13 Jbeta primers and 60 Vbeta primers were used for the PCR. The assay was immunoSEQ multiplex PCR, and TCRdb's table has in-frame clones only and misses some. The sample contains 180,000 or so clones, roughly 77% of which appear only once. What was sequenced was PBMCs. These receptors were collected from a woman in her thirties or forties in good health and CMV-seropositive.

The rearrangement joins TRBV19 to TRBJ2-4; 10 bases agree with TRBD1. This CDR3 is built from 16 residues. The V gene's germline CDR1 is LNHDA and CDR2 SQIVND (reference sequence). J was trimmed by 0 bases and V by 5 bases; bases with no gene match: 4. CDR3 loop: CASSDRGLKAKNIQYF. In nucleotides, the CDR3 is TGTGCCAGTAGTGACAGGGGGCTAAAAGCCAAAAACATTCAGTACTTC.

V and J are TRBV28 and TRBJ1-2, with 11 bases identical to TRBD1. J lost 4 bases, V lost 8 bases, and 6 bases had no gene match. In germline, CDR1 is MDHEN, CDR2 SYDVKM. The CDR3 extends over 14 amino acids. CDR3 in amino acids: CASLSGQGAYGYTF. The CDR3 DNA reads as TGTGCCAGCTTATCAGGACAGGGGGCCTATGGCTACACCTTC.

The chain is built from TRBV7-9 and TRBJ2-5; TRBD2 agrees at 10 bases. The CDR3 sequence is 14 residues long. V gave up 5 bases and J gave up 4 bases; unmatched junction bases: 4. Germline CDR1 SEHNR, CDR2 FQNEAQ (reference sequence). The CDR3 DNA sequence: TGTGCCAGCAGCGACCGACTAGCGGGAGAGACCCAGTACTTC. The encoded protein is CASSDRLAGETQYF.

J is TRBJ2-1 and V is TRBV19; 8 bases align to TRBD1. The CDR3 loop spans 16 amino acids. After removal of 9 bases from V and 3 bases from J, the junction contained 13 bases not matched to a gene. Germline assignment: CDR1 LNHDA and CDR2 SQIVND (reference sequence). In DNA, the CDR3 is TGTGCCAGCTCTTTATGGACAGGGACCAACTACAATGAGCAGTTCTTC. This translates into CASSLWTGTNYNEQFF.

The chain has TRBV5-1 and TRBJ2-5; TRBD1 matches 7 bases. The J call may be in error: the DNA end matches TRBJ2-7 better. CDR3 size: 14 residues. CDR1 and CDR2 (germline): SGHRS, YFSETQ. The CDR3 here is CASSLGQGAYEQYF. The CDR3 nucleotides read TGCGCCAGCAGCTTGGGACAGGGAGCCTACGAGCAGTACTTC.

J is TRBJ2-1 and V is TRBV29-1; TRBD1 agrees at 11 bases. Unmatched junction bases numbered 2, after V lost 1 base and J lost 3 bases. CDR3 length: 15 residues. CDR1 and CDR2 (germline): SQVTM, ANQGSEA. CDR3 amino acids: CSVEGTGGIYNEQFF. CDR3 bases: TGCAGCGTTGAAGGGACAGGGGGCATCTACAATGAGCAGTTCTTC.

The chain is built from TRBV28 and TRBJ2-7, with 8 positions matching TRBD2. This CDR3 region has 14 residues. Trimming cost V 8 bases and J 4 bases; bases outside gene matches: 10. The germline V gene encodes CDR1 MDHEN and CDR2 SYDVKM. In DNA form, the CDR3 reads TGTGCCAGCCGGGGATCTAGCGGGCCTTACGAGCAGTACTTC. This gives the protein CASRGSSGPYEQYF.

The count of this clone is one. The rearrangement uses TRBV10-3 and TRBJ2-3; 8 bases map to TRBD1. This CDR3 region has 16 residues. Germline V gene sequence: CDR1 ENHRY, CDR2 SYGVKD. After removal of 3 bases from V and 3 bases from J, the junction contained 8 bases not matched to a gene. Written as DNA, the CDR3 is TGTGCCATCAGTGACCCAGGGACAGGTCGGACAGATACGCAGTATTTT. This gives the protein CAISDPGTGRTDTQYF.

This clone is a singleton in its sample. The CDR3 coding sequence is TGTGCCTGGAGTACCGGGACACCCTACGAGCAGTACTTC. As protein: CAWSTGTPYEQYF. The chain is built from TRBV30 and TRBJ2-7; D perhaps matches TRBD1 (6 bases). The CDR3 sequence is 13 residues long. V was shortened by 2 bases and J by 2 bases, with 10 bases between the two germline ends. Germline V gene lookup returns CDR1 GTSNPN and CDR2 SVGIG (reference sequence).

This clone turned up a few times. The chain is built from TRBV18 and TRBJ2-5, with 12 bases identical to TRBD2. Germline CDR1 reads KGHSH; CDR2 reads LQKENI. The CDR3 is 14 amino acids. The V gene end was trimmed by 6 bases and the J gene end by 4 bases; junction bases not matched to a gene: 3. The CDR3 protein is CASSLGLAGETQYF. The DNA for the CDR3 is TGTGCCAGCTCCCTGGGACTAGCGGGAGAGACCCAGTACTTC.

This chain connects TRBV29-1 to TRBJ2-7, with 8 bases aligning to TRBD2. The J segment lost 4 bases and the V segment lost 0 bases, leaving 5 bases of the junction unmatched. The V gene's germline CDR1 is SQVTM and CDR2 ANQGSEA. The length of the CDR3 is 14 residues. CDR3 sequence (DNA): TGCAGCGTTGAAGATCGGACTAGCCGGTACGAGCAGTACTTC. Amino acids: CSVEDRTSRYEQYF.

The chain has TRBV6-5 and TRBJ1-1; 7 bases agree with TRBD1. CDR3 length: 14 amino acids. The V and J ends lost 0 bases and 5 bases, in that order; junction bases with no gene match: 3. The germline V gene encodes CDR1 MNHEY and CDR2 SVGAGI. The CDR3: CASSYSAGGTEAFF. CDR3 bases: TGTGCCAGCAGTTACTCGGCAGGGGGGACTGAAGCTTTCTTT.

The CDR3 reads CASSLLAGGWDEQFF. DNA of the CDR3: TGTGCCAGCAGCTTATTAGCGGGAGGGTGGGATGAGCAGTTCTTC. The V gene is TRBV7-2, the J gene TRBJ2-1; 11 nucleotides agree with TRBD2. Germline V lookup: CDR1 SGHTA, CDR2 FQGNSA. There are 15 residues in the CDR3. The V segment lost 2 bases and the J segment 8 bases; nucleotides outside the gene matches: 5.

This clone was detected a few times. In DNA form, the CDR3 reads TGTGCCAGCAGTTCGCCCGGGACTAGCGGCTACGAGCAGTACTTC. Encoded protein: CASSSPGTSGYEQYF. V usage is TRBV6-1 and J usage is TRBJ2-5, with 11 bases matching TRBD2. The last part of the DNA fits TRBJ2-7 better; the J call may be wrong. The germline V gene has CDR1 MNHNS and CDR2 SASEGT. CDR3 length equals 15 residues.

For this clone: The junction shows a germline mismatch at one end, possibly a read error. J is TRBJ2-1 and V is TRBV7-9; D not certain. The CDR3 is 8 amino acids. The germline gives CDR1 SEHNR, CDR2 FQNEAQ (reference sequence). The CDR3 region has the DNA TGTTCCAGCAGTAAGCAGTTCTTC. Its protein is CSSSKQFF.